This TCR beta chain is from a study of neurological immune-mediated disorders. Germline loops: CDR1 ENHRY, CDR2 SYGVKD. V was clipped by 3 bases and J by 3 bases, with 8 bases between them. The CDR3 has 13 amino acids. The cDNA was synthesized by 5'RACE incorporating 10-nucleotide random UMIs. TCRdb used MiXCR to reprocess the 5' RACE reads, holding one entry per CDR3 protein. Counted here are approximately 31,000 distinct CDR3 sequences, over 4% occurring once; the ten biggest clones make up 23%. At least ten counts were recorded for this clonotype. This sequence originates from a man aged 18 to 30 in good health. The sequenced material came from PBMCs. The V gene is TRBV10-3, the J gene TRBJ2-5; D not certain. The CDR3 loop is CAISEWEEETQYF. In DNA, the CDR3 is TGTGCCATCAGTGAATGGGAAGAAGAGACCCAGTACTTC.